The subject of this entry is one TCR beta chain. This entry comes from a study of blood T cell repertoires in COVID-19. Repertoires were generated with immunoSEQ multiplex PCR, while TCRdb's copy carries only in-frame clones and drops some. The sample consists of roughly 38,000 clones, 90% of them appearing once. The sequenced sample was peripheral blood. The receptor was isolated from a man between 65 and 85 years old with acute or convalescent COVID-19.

This chain's CDR3 is CASSPRDRGSGANVLTF. The CDR3 DNA is TGTGCCAGCAGCCCCCGGGACAGGGGCTCTGGGGCCAACGTCCTGACTTTC. V and J are TRBV3-1 (or the pseudogene TRBV3-2) and TRBJ2-6, with 10 bases aligning to TRBD1. This CDR3 has 17 amino acids. With 4 bases clipped from V and 0 bases from J, the junction kept 3 bases outside the gene matches. Looked up from germline, CDR1 is LGHDT and CDR2 is YNNKEL (reference sequence).